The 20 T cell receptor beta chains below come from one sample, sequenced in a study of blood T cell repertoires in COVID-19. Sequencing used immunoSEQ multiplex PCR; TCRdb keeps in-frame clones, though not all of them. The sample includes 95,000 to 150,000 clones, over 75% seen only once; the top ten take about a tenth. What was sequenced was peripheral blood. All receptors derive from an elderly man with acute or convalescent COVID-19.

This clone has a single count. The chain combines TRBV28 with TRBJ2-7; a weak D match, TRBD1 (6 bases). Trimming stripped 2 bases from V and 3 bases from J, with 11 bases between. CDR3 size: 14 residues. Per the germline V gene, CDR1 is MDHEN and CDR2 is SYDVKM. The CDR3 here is CASSLVGGNYEQYF. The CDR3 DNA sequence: TGTGCCAGCAGTTTAGTAGGGGGAAACTACGAGCAGTACTTC.

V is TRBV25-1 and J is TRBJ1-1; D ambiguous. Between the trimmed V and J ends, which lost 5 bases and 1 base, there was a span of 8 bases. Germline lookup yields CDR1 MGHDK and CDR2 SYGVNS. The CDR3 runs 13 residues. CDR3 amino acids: CASSWSENTEAFF. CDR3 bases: TGTGCCAGCAGTTGGAGCGAGAACACTGAAGCTTTCTTT.

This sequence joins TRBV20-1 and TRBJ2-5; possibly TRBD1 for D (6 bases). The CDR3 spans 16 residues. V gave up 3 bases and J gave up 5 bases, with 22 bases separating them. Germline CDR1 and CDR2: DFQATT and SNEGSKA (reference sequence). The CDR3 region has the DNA TGCAGTGCTAGTTCTCCGGGACAAGGGGTTATGGAGACCCAGTACTTC. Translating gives CSASSPGQGVMETQYF.

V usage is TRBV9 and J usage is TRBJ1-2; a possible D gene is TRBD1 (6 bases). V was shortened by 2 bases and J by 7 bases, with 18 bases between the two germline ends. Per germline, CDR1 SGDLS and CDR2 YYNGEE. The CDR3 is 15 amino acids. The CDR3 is CASSVANTGILGYTF. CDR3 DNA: TGTGCCAGCAGCGTCGCCAATACAGGGATCCTTGGCTACACCTTC. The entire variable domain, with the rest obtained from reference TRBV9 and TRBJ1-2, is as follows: DSGVTQTPKHLITATGQRVTLRCSPRSGDLSVYWYQQSLDQGLQFLIQYYNGEERAKGNILERFSAQQFPDLHSELNLSSLELGDSALYFCASSVANTGILGYTFGSGTRLTVV.

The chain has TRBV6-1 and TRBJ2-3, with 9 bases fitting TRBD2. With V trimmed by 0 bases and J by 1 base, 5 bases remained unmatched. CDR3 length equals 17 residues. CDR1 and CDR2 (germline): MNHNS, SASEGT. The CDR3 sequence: CASSEALAGVRTDTQYF. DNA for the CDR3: TGTGCCAGCAGTGAAGCCTTAGCGGGGGTTCGCACAGATACGCAGTATTTT.

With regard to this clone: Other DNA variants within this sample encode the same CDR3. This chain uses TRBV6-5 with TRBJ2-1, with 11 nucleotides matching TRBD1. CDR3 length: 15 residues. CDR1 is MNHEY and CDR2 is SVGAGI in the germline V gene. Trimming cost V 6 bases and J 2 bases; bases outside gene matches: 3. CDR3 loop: CASRPGQGAYNEQFF. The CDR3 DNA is TGTGCCAGCAGGCCGGGACAGGGGGCCTACAATGAGCAGTTCTTC.

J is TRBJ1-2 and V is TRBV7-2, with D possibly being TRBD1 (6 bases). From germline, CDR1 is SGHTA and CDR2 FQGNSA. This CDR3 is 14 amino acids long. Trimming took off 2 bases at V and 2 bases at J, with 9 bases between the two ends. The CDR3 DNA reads TGTGCCAGCAGCTTACTGGGGGCGAACTATGGCTACACCTTC. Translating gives CASSLLGANYGYTF.

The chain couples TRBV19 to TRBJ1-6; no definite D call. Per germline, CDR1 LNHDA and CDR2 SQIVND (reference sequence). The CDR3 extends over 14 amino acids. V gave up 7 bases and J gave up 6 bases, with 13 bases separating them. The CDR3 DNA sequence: TGTGCCAGTACTCGCGGGGAACCTAATTCACCCCTCCACTTT. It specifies CASTRGEPNSPLHF.

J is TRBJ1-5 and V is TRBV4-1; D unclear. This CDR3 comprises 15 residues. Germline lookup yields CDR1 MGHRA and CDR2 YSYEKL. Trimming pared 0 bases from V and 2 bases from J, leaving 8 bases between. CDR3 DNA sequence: TGCGCCAGCAGCCAAGAACGCGTCGGCAATCAGCCCCAGCATTTT. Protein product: CASSQERVGNQPQHF.

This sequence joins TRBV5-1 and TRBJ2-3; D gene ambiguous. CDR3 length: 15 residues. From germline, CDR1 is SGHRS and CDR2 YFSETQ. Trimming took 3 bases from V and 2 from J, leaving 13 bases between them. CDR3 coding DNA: TGCGCCAGCAGCTCAACTACCCGGTCCACAGATACGCAGTATTTT. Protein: CASSSTTRSTDTQYF. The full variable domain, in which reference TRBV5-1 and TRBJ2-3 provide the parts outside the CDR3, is KAGVTQTPRYLIKTRGQQVTLSCSPISGHRSVSWYQQTPGQGLQFLFEYFSETQRNKGNFPGRFSGRQFSNSRSEMNVSTLELGDSALYLCASSSTTRSTDTQYFGPGTRLTVL.

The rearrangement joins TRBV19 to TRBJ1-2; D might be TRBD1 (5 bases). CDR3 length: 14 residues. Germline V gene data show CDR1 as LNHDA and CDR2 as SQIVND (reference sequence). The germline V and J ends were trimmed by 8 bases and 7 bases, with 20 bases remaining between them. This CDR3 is CASFSVLARGGYTF. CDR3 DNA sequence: TGTGCCAGTTTCTCCGTTTTAGCAAGGGGTGGCTACACCTTC.

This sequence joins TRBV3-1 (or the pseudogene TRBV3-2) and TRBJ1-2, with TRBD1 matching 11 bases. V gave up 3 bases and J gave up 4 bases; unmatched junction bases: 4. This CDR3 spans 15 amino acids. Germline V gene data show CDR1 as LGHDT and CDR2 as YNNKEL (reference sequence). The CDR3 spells CASSQDRGLGYGYTF. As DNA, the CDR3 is TGTGCCAGCAGCCAGGACAGGGGGCTTGGCTATGGCTACACCTTC.

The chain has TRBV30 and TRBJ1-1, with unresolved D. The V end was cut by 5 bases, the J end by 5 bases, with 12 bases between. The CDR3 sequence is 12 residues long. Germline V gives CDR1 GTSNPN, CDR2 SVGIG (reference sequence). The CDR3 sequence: CAWGGRETEAFF. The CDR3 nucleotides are TGTGCCTGGGGTGGGAGGGAGACTGAAGCTTTCTTT.

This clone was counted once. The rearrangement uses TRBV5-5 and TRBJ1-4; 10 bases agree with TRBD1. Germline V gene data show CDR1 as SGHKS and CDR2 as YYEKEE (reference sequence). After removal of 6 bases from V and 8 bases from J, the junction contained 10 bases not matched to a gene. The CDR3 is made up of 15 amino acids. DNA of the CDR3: TGTGCCAGCATCAAAACCGGGACAGGGGTCGAAAAACTGTTTTTT. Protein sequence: CASIKTGTGVEKLFF.

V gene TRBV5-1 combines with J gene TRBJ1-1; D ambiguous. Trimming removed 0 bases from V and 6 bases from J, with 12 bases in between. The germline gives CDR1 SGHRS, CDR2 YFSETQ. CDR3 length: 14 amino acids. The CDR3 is CASSLEAFFAEAFF. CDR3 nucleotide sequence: TGCGCCAGCAGCTTGGAAGCGTTTTTCGCTGAAGCTTTCTTT.

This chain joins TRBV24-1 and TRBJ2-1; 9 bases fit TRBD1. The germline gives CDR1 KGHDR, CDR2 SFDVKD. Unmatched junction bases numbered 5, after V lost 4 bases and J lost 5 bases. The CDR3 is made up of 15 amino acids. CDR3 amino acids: CATSDSGQGNNEQFF. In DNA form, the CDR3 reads TGTGCCACCAGTGACTCGGGACAGGGAAACAATGAGCAGTTCTTC.

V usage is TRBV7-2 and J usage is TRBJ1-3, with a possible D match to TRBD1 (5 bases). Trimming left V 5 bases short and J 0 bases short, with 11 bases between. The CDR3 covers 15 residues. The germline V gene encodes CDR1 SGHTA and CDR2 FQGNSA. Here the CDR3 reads CASSPEGYSGNTIYF. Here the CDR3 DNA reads TGTGCCAGCAGCCCGGAGGGGTACTCTGGAAACACCATATATTTT.

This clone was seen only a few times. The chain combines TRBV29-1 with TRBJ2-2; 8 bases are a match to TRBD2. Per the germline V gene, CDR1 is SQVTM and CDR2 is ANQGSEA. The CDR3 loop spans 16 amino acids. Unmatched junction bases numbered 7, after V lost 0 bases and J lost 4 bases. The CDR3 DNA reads TGCAGCGTTGAAGATCCCCTAGCGGGTGGCACCGGGGAGCTGTTTTTT. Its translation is CSVEDPLAGGTGELFF.

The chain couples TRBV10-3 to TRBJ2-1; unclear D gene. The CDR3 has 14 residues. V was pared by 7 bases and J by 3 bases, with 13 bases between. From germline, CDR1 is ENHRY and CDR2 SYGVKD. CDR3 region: CAITVSQVYNEQFF. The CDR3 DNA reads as TGTGCCATCACTGTCAGCCAGGTCTACAATGAGCAGTTCTTC.

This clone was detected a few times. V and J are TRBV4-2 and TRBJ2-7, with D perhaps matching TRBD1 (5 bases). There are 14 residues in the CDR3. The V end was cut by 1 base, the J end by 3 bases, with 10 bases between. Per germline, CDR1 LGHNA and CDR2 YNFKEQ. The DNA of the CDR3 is TGTGCCAGCAGCCAAGGACAGTTCGGCTACGAGCAGTACTTC. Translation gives CASSQGQFGYEQYF.